This entry concerns a single TCR beta chain. Its antigen remains undetermined. No base quality values were provided; no much bigger clone lies one nucleotide off. Preparation of the library involved the immunoSEQ multiplex PCR assay. The multiplex PCR relied on a mix of 60 forward primers for TCR Vbeta segments and 13 reverse primers for TCR Jbeta segments. The CDR3 region of rearranged TCR beta genes was amplified from genomic DNA with a multiplex PCR assay. Amplified TCR beta libraries were sequenced as 87-base-pair reads on the Illumina HiSeq System. The original pipeline was this. In a later analysis, 77 million or so unique TCR beta chains were counted across the approximately 670 repertoires, and around 10 million of these chains were shared by at least two donors. To remove PCR and sequencing errors, raw reads were error-corrected and collapsed into unique sequences using a nearest-neighbor algorithm that merged closely related sequences. To assign V, D and J gene segments, CDR3 sequences were aligned to IMGT reference sequences. For a sequence to be retained, at least a six-nucleotide match to both a V gene segment and a J gene segment was required. Rearrangements were classified as productive when the CDR3 lacked stop codons and remained in frame with V and J, and all other rearrangements were classified as non-productive. CDR3 was defined according to IMGT convention as the region running from the second conserved V-encoded cysteine to the conserved J-encoded phenylalanine. Sequences without an unambiguous match to a single V gene segment were excluded from the earlier analysis of a few hundred of the donors. An earlier analysis of fewer than 750 of the donors classified V segments as functional when productive rearrangements were above 56.7% and as segregating when the standard deviation between donors was above 5%. A statistical classification framework was built for diagnosing cytomegalovirus status from the catalog of TCR beta chain sequences. In a later analysis, V and J genes were assigned by comparing TCR nucleotide sequences against IMGT/GENE-DB human TR gene sequences. In a later analysis, CDR3 sequences and most-parsimonious VDJ recombination scenarios were assigned using the TCRdist pipeline. A later analysis defined each TCR beta chain by its CDR3 amino acid sequence plus V-gene family, and excluded reads lacking a unique V-gene family. A later analysis removed 550 to 650 highly shared, low-generation-probability nucleotide sequences to deal with suspected cross-contamination and a sequencing artifact. A later analysis calculated a clonal expansion index for each public chain from normalized within-repertoire ranks of inferred template counts. In a later analysis, generation probabilities were computed with a VDJ recombination model fitted to out-of-frame rearrangements, and the resulting probabilities were checked against IGoR. Hypergeometric tests were used in a later analysis to score TCR-TCR, TCR-HLA and TCR-CMV co-occurrence, with a repertoire-size bias correction applied to the TCR pairs. False discovery rates were estimated in a later analysis by permuting HLA or CMV assignments 20 times. In a later analysis, co-occurring TCRs were grouped using DBSCAN, and TCRdist sequence similarity was added for clustering within HLA-allele-positive subsets. Repertoires with fewer than 30,000 or more than 120,000 public chains, plus five repertoires with anomalous nucleotide sharing, were excluded from co-occurrence clustering. TCRdb took this table from immuneACCESS and kept in-frame rearrangements with V and J called. Such tables lack part of the clones; where checked against another copy, unresolved V genes explain under half of the gap, and the rest is unexplained. Clone size and the V and J calls come from that table; the DNA yielded D and trimming. Here the sample has roughly 170,000 clones; roughly 84% occur a single time. The ten largest make up under 1.1% of the sample.

The data are from a study of cytomegalovirus exposure and HLA in healthy donors (dated by TCRdb to the late 2010s). Regarding the research as a whole: An earlier analysis of fewer than 750 of the donors reported under 300 Gb of sequence data and 100 million to 120 million unique TCR beta sequences obtained from around 170 million T cells. Roughly 310 gigabases of sequencing data and approximately 85 million unique TCR sequences were included in an early release covering roughly 600 HLA-typed donors. Of the roughly 400 genotyped donors, about 84% fell in the genetic ancestry cluster associated with self-reported Caucasian donors. The study aimed to test whether signatures of past pathogen exposure could be identified by cataloging public T cell receptors. The study used immunosequencing to profile the T cell repertoires of under 700 subjects and linked those repertoires to cytomegalovirus serostatus. Besides the first cohort of more than 650 subjects, a separate validation cohort made up of roughly 130 different subjects was used. To predict cytomegalovirus infection status, the study combined high-throughput TCR immunosequencing, statistical association of individual TCRs with disease status, and machine learning. A later analysis re-examined previously published TCR beta repertoires from about 700 donors and added high-resolution HLA genotyping to investigate patterns of TCR occurrence. In the later analysis, no new phenotypic data were used to find candidate immune exposures; instead, reliance was placed on TCR beta sequences and their occurrence across donors. To decide whether each TCR beta V gene segment behaved as functional or pseudogenic, an earlier analysis of some 600 of the donors relied on high-throughput TCR beta sequencing. Alongside the repertoire data, information on donor age, sex, ethnicity and CMV serostatus was compiled. In a later genetic analysis, genome-wide SNP genotypes for 398 of the 666 donors were used, and that subset was treated as a discovery cohort. All discovery cohort repertoires had been generated using a single sequencing platform. Both class I and class II loci were covered by HLA typing, at four-digit resolution. The number of donors typed differed by locus, with roughly 629-640 for A, B, C, DRB1 and DQB1, 522 for DQA1, approximately 570 for DPA1, and 450 to 480 for DPB1. About five DR-DQ haplotypes were treated as single units for association and clustering because of strong linkage in the cohort. On average, roughly 200,000 unique TCR beta nucleotide sequences were sequenced per donor among about 400 genotyped donors of the cohort, with approximately 18% of those sequences being non-productive. Summary of the overall study and its limitations: About 17 rarely observed V segments, including chromosome 9 orphons, were excluded from the earlier analysis of about 600 of the donors because counts were too low. Specific HLA alleles were associated with about 17,000 TCR beta sequences at a false discovery rate of 0.05 in a later analysis. A further reported finding was that TCR beta sequences accurately predicted the HLA-A and HLA-B alleles for most subjects in the first cohort. In vitro tests confirmed that three of the cytomegalovirus-associated TCR beta chains recognize cytomegalovirus antigens. For the cohort, immune exposure information was limited to CMV serostatus. In a later analysis, several top co-occurrence clusters were reported to appear linked to parvovirus B19, influenza, CMV and Epstein-Barr virus. A cluster of highly shared sequence variants was judged likely to represent a technical artifact of the sequencing pipeline. Only TCR beta chains were sequenced in this cohort, and the absence of alpha or paired-chain data limited detectable features. Most CMV-associated TCR beta chains appeared to be HLA-restricted in a later analysis, and the HLA associations seemed to be driven largely by CMV exposure. In a later genetic analysis, fewer N-insertions in productive TCRs were reported among donors in an Asian-associated ancestry cluster than the roughly 700-donor mean. The classifier was reported to diagnose cytomegalovirus status with high specificity and sensitivity in both the original and validation cohorts. Assigning TCR associations to individual alleles was difficult when HLA alleles, especially DR and DQ, strongly co-occurred. A total of fewer than 200 TCR beta chains were listed by the study as associated with cytomegalovirus. According to a later analysis, TCR association rates differed among HLA loci, with DRB1 alleles showing the most associated TCRs and HLA-C alleles showing the fewest. Because HLA typing was unavailable for some donors at each locus, only the typed subset was used in association tests. Most TCR sequences were observed very rarely across donors, whereas some public TCRs were present in many individuals. V-gene and J-gene trimming of TCR beta chains was associated with a missense DCLRE1C variant in a later genetic analysis, and the association was replicated in an independent cohort. An earlier analysis of 587 of the donors showed that most TCR beta V segments appeared in productive rearrangements either about 87% or about 30% of the time, which broadly matched IMGT annotations. The authors suggested that the approach could potentially be generalized to other disease states and immunological phenotypes. Roughly uniform sequencing depth across donors was assumed in presence/absence analyses, although this assumption may not hold. A later analysis found that HLA-associated TCR beta chains were more clonally expanded and had lower generation probabilities than equally common non-associated chains. Some IMGT-functional V segments, including TRBV6-2 and TRBV6-3, could not be distinguished by the 87-base-pair reads and were therefore excluded. Correlated functional status among segregating V segments might be attributable to linkage disequilibrium, but an unknown experimental factor could not be ruled out.

The cohort comprised 550 to 700 healthy bone marrow donors. Cohort members were all nominally healthy when sampled, although unrecorded immune exposures were likely present. The donor tested CMV seronegative, placing the donor among the approximately 360 seronegative members of the cohort. Each donor provided a peripheral blood sample, and peripheral blood mononuclear cells were used for TCR beta sequencing. The Qiagen DNeasy Blood Extraction Kit was used to extract genomic DNA from the blood cell samples. Trimming costs V 6 bases and J 5 bases, and their ends lie 13 bases apart. CDR1 and CDR2 are drawn from the germline V gene (reference sequence): LNHDA, SQIVND. CDR3 length: 13 amino acids, cysteine to phenylalanine. Left in the record is the CDR3 DNA by itself, 39 bases read in frame from the first base.

The sequence links TRBV19 to TRBJ1-1, with the D gene too uncertain to name. This clonotype originated in a man aged 30-40 years in good health and CMV-seronegative. Sequenced: PBMCs. CDR3 reads: CASRFAVATEAFF. In nucleotides, the sequence is TGTGCCAGTAGATTTGCAGTTGCAACTGAAGCTTTCTTT. Joined to the reference TRBV19 and TRBJ1-1 proteins, this CDR3 gives the full variable domain: DGGITQSPKYLFRKEGQNVTLSCEQNLNHDAMYWYRQDPGQGLRLIYYSQIVNDFQKGDIAEGYSVSREKKESFPLTVTSAQKNPTAFYLCASRFAVATEAFFGQGTRLTVV.